The 12 T cell receptor beta chains below come from one sample, sequenced in a study of cytomegalovirus exposure and HLA in healthy donors. PCR involved 60 Vbeta and 13 Jbeta primers. Only in-frame clones appear in the TCRdb table, and some are missing; sequencing was by immunoSEQ multiplex PCR. In the table there are 150,000 to 250,000 clones, less than 85% of which are singletons. Sequenced material: PBMCs. The receptors derive from a girl aged 10-17 years in good health and CMV-seropositive.

This chain connects TRBV27 to TRBJ2-2; TRBD1 aligns across 7 bases. The CDR3 spans 15 residues. The trim removed 4 bases at V and 4 bases at J, leaving 6 bases unmatched. The germline V gene has CDR1 MNHEY and CDR2 SMNVEV (reference sequence). CDR3 loop: CASSSRDSLTGELFF. CDR3 coding DNA: TGTGCCAGCAGTTCACGGGACAGTCTCACCGGGGAGCTGTTTTTT.

The V gene is TRBV12-5, the J gene TRBJ1-1; D remains unclear. The CDR3 runs 13 residues. Trimming removed 0 bases from V and 8 bases from J, with 10 bases in between. The germline V gene has CDR1 LGHNT and CDR2 FRNRAP. The CDR3 nucleotides read TGTGCTAGTGGTTTGGTACGGCGGAGCGAAGCTTTCTTT. Translated: CASGLVRRSEAFF.

The V call is TRBV6-6, the J call TRBJ2-2, with 8 positions matching TRBD2. The germline V gene encodes CDR1 MNHNY and CDR2 SVGAGI (reference sequence). CDR3 length: 15 amino acids. The junction had 8 bases not matched to a gene; V was cut back by 4 bases and J by 7 bases. Here the CDR3 reads CASSFGGGSGGELFF. The DNA of the CDR3 is TGTGCCAGCAGTTTTGGCGGGGGGAGTGGCGGGGAGCTGTTTTTT.

The rearrangement links TRBV10-2 to TRBJ1-1, with D unresolved. Looked up from germline, CDR1 is WSHSY and CDR2 is SAAADI. The V gene lost 4 bases and the J gene lost 1 base, with 10 bases spanning the gap. There are 14 residues in the CDR3. The CDR3 nucleotides are TGCGCCAGCAGTGCTTGGGCGCGGAACACTGAAGCTTTCTTT. This codes for CASSAWARNTEAFF.

This chain joins TRBV29-1 and TRBJ2-7, with 10 bases lining up with TRBD1. Germline CDR1 SQVTM, CDR2 ANQGSEA. CDR3 length equals 15 residues. V lost 7 bases, J lost 4 bases, and 13 bases stayed unmatched. This CDR3 reads CSGHVAGQGSYEQYF. Here the CDR3 DNA reads TGCAGCGGACATGTCGCGGGACAGGGGTCTTACGAGCAGTACTTC.

The CDR3 DNA reads TGCGCCAGCAGCTCGGAGGGGTTCGAGCAGTACTTC. Protein product: CASSSEGFEQYF. The chain links TRBV5-1 to TRBJ2-7; a weak D match, TRBD2 (6 bases). Germline CDR1 SGHRS, CDR2 YFSETQ. Between the trimmed V and J ends, which lost 3 bases and 6 bases, there was a span of 10 bases. The CDR3 length is 12 residues.

The chain combines TRBV5-8 with TRBJ1-1; D is perhaps TRBD1 (5 bases). The CDR3 contains 13 residues. Germline V CDR1 and CDR2: SGHTS, YDEGEE. V gave up 3 bases and J gave up 11 bases, with 17 bases separating them. Written as DNA, the CDR3 is TGTGCCAGCAGCTGGGGAGGTCGCAGGGAGGCTTTCTTT. The encoded protein is CASSWGGRREAFF.

The J gene is TRBJ2-5, the V gene TRBV30; D call uncertain. The V gene lost 0 bases and the J gene lost 11 bases, with 10 bases spanning the gap. Germline V lookup: CDR1 GTSNPN, CDR2 SVGIG (reference sequence). This CDR3 spans 11 amino acids. The CDR3 sequence: CAWSVSQRQYF. DNA of the CDR3: TGTGCCTGGAGTGTCAGTCAGAGGCAGTACTTC.

The V and J genes are TRBV6-5 and TRBJ2-7; 7 bases are shared with TRBD1. CDR3 length equals 14 residues. Trimming at V came to 0 bases and at J to 1 base, leaving 0 bases not matched to a gene. Germline CDR1 reads MNHEY; CDR2 reads SVGAGI. CDR3 in DNA: TGTGCCAGCAGTTACTCGGACAGGTCCTACGAGCAGTACTTC. Protein sequence: CASSYSDRSYEQYF.

This clone has just one count. V usage is TRBV29-1 and J usage is TRBJ1-2, with D possibly TRBD1 on 5 matching bases. V gave up 7 bases and J gave up 7 bases, with 13 bases separating them. Germline CDR1 SQVTM, CDR2 ANQGSEA. The CDR3 totals 11 residues. The CDR3, as DNA: TGCAGCGCCGAAGGGGTCCTTGGCTACACCTTC. Translation gives CSAEGVLGYTF.

V and J are TRBV5-4 and TRBJ2-5; 7 bases align to TRBD2. Germline assignment: CDR1 SGHNT and CDR2 YYREEE (reference sequence). The J segment lost 5 bases and the V segment lost 6 bases, leaving 10 bases of the junction unmatched. The CDR3 contains 14 residues. The CDR3 protein is CASNPGGGRETQYF. In DNA, the CDR3 is TGTGCCAGCAACCCTGGGGGGGGTCGGGAGACCCAGTACTTC.

The chain has TRBV9 and TRBJ2-3; perhaps TRBD1 as D (5 bases). Germline CDR1 SGDLS, CDR2 YYNGEE. Trimming removed 0 bases at V and 2 bases at J, with 10 bases between. The CDR3 totals 15 residues. The CDR3 here is CASSVAGAYTDTQYF. In nucleotides, the CDR3 is TGTGCCAGCAGCGTAGCTGGGGCGTACACAGATACGCAGTATTTT.